The source of this T cell receptor beta chain is a study of CD8 T cells in Susac syndrome (dated by TCRdb to the late 2010s). Describing the broader study: Of the Susac syndrome patients who were sequenced, roughly six had clinically active disease and about 8 were in clinical remission. The study used repertoire sequencing to test whether antigen drove CD8+ T cell activation and differentiation in Susac syndrome. At blood withdrawal, Susac syndrome patients were either therapy-naive, taking corticosteroids (in some cases with IVIg as well), or taking IVIg alone. Paper-wide results and their limitations: The number of individuals in the TCR sequencing and HLA analysis was acknowledged as relatively small. In patients with Susac syndrome, the CD4+ T cell repertoire showed no detectable clonal expansion.

As concerns this clonotype: The specificity of this receptor is unknown. Base qualities were left out, and no much larger clone turns up one base away.

V gives up 8 bases and J gives up 3 bases, and the segment between their germline ends measures 10 bases. There are 12 amino acids in the CDR3, from cysteine to phenylalanine inclusive. Just CDR3 DNA is preserved here, 36 bases in frame from base 1. The germline V gene gives CDR1 as SNHLY and CDR2 as FYNNEI. High-throughput TCR beta sequencing profiled peripheral blood CD8+ and CD4+ T cells from healthy donors, Susac syndrome patients and multiple sclerosis patients. Recently defined diagnostic criteria for definite or probable disease were met by the Susac syndrome patients. Bulk CD8+ and CD4+ T cells were purified by magnetic negative isolation, while CD8+ TEMRA cells were enriched using FACS. Blood was drawn into EDTA tubes, processed within 24 hours, and PBMCs were isolated by density gradient centrifugation. PBMCs intended for TCR sequencing were cryopreserved in liquid nitrogen and thawed later in a water bath at 37 degrees C. The sorted or isolated CD4+, CD8+ and CD8+ TEMRA cells reached a purity of at least 90%.

RNA was extracted using the RNeasy kit, and about 0.5 to 1 microgram was reverse transcribed with random hexamers. TCR beta CDR3 regions were amplified with the immunoSEQ multiplex PCR assay covering 54 Vbeta and 13 Jbeta segments. PCR amplification bias was corrected using a synthetic template baseline for primer optimization and computational correction. The study's own analysis went as follows. Reads were annotated to V, D and J genes according to IMGT and were analyzed with immunoSEQ Analyzer, with only productive sequences retained. Clonality was calculated as one minus the Shannon entropy normalized by log2 of the number of productive unique sequences. For each patient and control, public and private clones were evaluated among the 100 most prevalent clones. Clones were defined as Susac-specific when absent from the healthy and MS cohorts, from fewer than 1,200 published viral clones and from other ImmuneACCESS disease sequences. TCRdb applied fastp at Q25 and MiXCR to the public reads, then kept only in-frame beta chains. For every CDR3 protein sequence, its rows merge into one entry that carries the most common genes and DNA. TCRdb's processing, not the authors' own work, is the source of the V and J calls. The sample table records 95,000 to 150,000 distinct CDR3 sequences; 95% to 96% of these occur just once. The biggest ten clones account for approximately 0.15% of the sample.

The rearranged chain carries TRBV2 and TRBJ1-2; the D gene identity is not certain. The sequenced sample was CD4+ T cells from PBMCs. This sequence was found in a human donor with Susac syndrome. The CDR3 region has the sequence CASVANHYGYTF. The DNA is as follows: TGTGCCAGCGTTGCAAATCACTATGGCTACACCTTC. The CDR3, completed at both ends by the reference TRBV2 and TRBJ1-2 genes, gives the full variable domain EPEVTQTPSHQVTQMGQEVILRCVPISNHLYFYWYRQILGQKVEFLVSFYNNEISEKSEIFDDQFSVERPDGSNFTLKIRSTKLEDSAMYFCASVANHYGYTFGSGTRLTVV.